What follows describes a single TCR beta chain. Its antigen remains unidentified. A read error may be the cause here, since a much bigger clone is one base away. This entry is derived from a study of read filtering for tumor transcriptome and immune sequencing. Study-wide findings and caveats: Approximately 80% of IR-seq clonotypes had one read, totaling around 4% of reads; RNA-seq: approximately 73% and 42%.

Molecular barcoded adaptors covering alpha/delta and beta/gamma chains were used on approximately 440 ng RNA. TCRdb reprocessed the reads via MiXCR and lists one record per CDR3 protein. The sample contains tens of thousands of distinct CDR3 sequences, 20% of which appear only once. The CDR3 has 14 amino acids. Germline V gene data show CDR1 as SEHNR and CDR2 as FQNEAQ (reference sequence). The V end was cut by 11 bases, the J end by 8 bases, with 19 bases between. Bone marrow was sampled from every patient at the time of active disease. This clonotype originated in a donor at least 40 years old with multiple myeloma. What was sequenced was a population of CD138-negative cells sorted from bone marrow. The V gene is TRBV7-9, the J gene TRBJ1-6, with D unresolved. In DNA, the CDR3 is TGTGCCGGCGCCAAGGACTCTAGGGATTCACCCCTCCACTTT. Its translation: CAGAKDSRDSPLHF.